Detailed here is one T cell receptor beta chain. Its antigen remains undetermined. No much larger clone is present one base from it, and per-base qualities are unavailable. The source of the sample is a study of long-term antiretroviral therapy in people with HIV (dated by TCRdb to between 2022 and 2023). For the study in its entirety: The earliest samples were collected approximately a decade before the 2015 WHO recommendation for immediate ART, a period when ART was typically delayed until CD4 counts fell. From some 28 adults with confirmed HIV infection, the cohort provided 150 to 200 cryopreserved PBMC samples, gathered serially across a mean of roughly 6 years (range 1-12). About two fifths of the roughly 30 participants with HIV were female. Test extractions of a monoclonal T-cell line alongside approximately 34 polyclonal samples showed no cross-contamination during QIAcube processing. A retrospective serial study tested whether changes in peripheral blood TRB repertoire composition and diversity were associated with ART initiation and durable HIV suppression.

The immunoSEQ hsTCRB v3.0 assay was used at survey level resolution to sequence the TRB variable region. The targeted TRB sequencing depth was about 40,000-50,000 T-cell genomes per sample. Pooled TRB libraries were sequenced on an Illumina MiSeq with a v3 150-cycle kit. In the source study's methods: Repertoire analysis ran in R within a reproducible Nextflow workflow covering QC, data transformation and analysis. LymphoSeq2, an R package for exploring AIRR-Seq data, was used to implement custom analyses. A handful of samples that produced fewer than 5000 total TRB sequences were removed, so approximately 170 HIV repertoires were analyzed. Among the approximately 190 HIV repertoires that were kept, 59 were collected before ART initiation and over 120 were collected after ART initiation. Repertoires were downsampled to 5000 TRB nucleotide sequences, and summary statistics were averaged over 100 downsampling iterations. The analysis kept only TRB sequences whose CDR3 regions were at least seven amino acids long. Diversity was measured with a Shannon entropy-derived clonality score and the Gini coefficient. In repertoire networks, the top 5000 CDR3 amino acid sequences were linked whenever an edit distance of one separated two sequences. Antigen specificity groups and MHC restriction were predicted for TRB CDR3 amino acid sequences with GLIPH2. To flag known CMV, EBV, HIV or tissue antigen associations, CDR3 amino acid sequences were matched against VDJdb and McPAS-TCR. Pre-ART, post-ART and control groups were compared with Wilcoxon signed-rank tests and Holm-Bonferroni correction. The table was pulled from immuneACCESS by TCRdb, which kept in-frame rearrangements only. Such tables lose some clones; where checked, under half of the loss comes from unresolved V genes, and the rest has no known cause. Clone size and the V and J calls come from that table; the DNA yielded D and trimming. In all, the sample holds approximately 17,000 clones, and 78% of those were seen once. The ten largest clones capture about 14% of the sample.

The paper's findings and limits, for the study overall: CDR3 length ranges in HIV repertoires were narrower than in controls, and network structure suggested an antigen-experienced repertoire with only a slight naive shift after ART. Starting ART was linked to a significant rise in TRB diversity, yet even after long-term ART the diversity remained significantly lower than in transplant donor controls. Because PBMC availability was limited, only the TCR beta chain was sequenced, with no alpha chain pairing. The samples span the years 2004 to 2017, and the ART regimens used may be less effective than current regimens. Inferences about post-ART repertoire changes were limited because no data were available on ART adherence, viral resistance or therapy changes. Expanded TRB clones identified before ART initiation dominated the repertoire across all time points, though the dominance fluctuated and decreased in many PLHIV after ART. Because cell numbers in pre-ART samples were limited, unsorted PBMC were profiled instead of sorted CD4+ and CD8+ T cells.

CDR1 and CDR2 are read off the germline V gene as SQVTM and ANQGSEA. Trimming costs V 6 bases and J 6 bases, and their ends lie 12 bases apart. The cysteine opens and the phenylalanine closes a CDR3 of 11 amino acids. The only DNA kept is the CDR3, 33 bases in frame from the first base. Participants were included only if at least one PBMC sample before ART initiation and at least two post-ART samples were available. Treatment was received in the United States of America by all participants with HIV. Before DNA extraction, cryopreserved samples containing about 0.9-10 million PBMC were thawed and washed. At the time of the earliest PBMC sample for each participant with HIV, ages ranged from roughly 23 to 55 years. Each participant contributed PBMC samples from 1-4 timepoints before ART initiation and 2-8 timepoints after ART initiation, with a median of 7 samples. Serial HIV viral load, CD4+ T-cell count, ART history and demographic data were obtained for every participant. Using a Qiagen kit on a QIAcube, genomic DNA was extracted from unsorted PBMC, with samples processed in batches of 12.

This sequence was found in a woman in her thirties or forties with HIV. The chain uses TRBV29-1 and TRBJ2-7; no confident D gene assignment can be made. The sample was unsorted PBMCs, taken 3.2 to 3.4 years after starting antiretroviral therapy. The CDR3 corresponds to CSVESDREQYF. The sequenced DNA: TGCAGCGTCGAATCGGACCGCGAGCAGTACTTC.